This T cell receptor (beta chain) was sequenced during a study of T cell responses to AZD1222 COVID-19 vaccine. Study-wide findings and caveats: White British donors predominated, females outnumbered males, and clonal diversity was possibly underestimated. Nearly half of the spike-specific TCRs reportedly recognize variant regions that carry no mutations. With dominance at 160-218 and 743-854, vaccine-associated CD4 TCRs spanned spike. Sampling captured repertoires only after the peak T cell response.

The CDR3 length is 15 residues. Between the trimmed V and J ends, which lost 0 bases and 0 bases, there was a span of 7 bases. Germline assignment: CDR1 MGHRA and CDR2 YSYEKL. A note on this clone: As yet, its antigen is unknown.

Repertoires were generated with immunoSEQ multiplex PCR, while TCRdb's copy carries only in-frame clones and drops some. The profile shows about 100,000 clones, just under 90% of them singletons. The rearrangement joins TRBV4-1 to TRBJ2-3; the D gene could be TRBD1 or TRBD2 (5 bases each). This specimen consisted of peripheral blood, obtained on day 0 of AZD1222 vaccination. This receptor was obtained from an adult in good health. The CDR3 region has the DNA TGCGCCAGCAGCCAAGAGGGACGGAGCACAGATACGCAGTATTTT. Encoded protein: CASSQEGRSTDTQYF.